These T cell receptor beta chains were read from a single sample in a study of identical twins. TCRdb fed the 5' RACE reads into MiXCR, producing one record per CDR3 protein. The table records roughly 540,000 distinct CDR3 sequences, roughly 21% of them present only once. The same data also contributed to another study, on T cells expressing NK-cell markers.

Sequenced input: CD4+ T cells sorted from blood. Receptors were obtained from a woman aged 18-29 years in good health. The conserved cysteine and the conserved F or W are not part of the CDR3 here. Fields, in order: V gene, CDR3 protein.

>TRBV20-1
SARVDRGHGYT
>TRBV12-5
ASGLESGSHNEQF
>TRBV7-9
ASSSYRGSYNEQF
>TRBV20-1
SARDVRHGNQPQH
>TRBV20-1
SARQAGSHYEQY
>TRBV6-1
ASRRLNVGGSRGYT
>TRBV20-1
SARGVSSLRNEQF
>TRBV5-4
ASSFPSGVDGETQY
>TRBV7-2
ASGGTDTQY
>TRBV20-1
SADGSQGADTEAF
>TRBV20-1
SASQSGRNYEQY
>TRBV20-1
SAGTGDNYGYT
>TRBV9
ASSAPGAKETQY
>TRBV6-6
ASALRGQETQY
>TRBV29-1
SVKSRKTDSEQY
>TRBV6-1
ASSPHIPGTGGNQPQH
>TRBV20-1
SARGGVTNEKLF
>TRBV12-3/TRBV12-4
ASTRRAHYEQY
>TRBV6-5
ASSYSGGVGSSSYNEQF
>TRBV7-9
ASSEGLAGPSYNEQF
>TRBV6-2/TRBV6-3
ASNRHTNQPQH
>TRBV20-1
SARAAGAADTQY
>TRBV12-3/TRBV12-4
ASSRGTFYGYT
>TRBV30
AWISPLGRNYEQY
>TRBV6-2/TRBV6-3
ASSPSGDRSTYEQY
>TRBV6-5
ATAMNTEAF
>TRBV6-2/TRBV6-3
ATPSGTGELF
>TRBV7-8
ASSLVLGSIEAF
>TRBV7-9
ASSGQGAGANVLT
>TRBV18
ASSPSGQSYEQY
>TRBV20-1
SAPTYRERENEQF
>TRBV24-1
ATSDGADSQETQY
>TRBV11-1
ASSLDREEQF
>TRBV29-1
SAGASTEAF
>TRBV7-2
ASSLAWTDTQY
>TRBV5-5
AIGPGLLCQF
>TRBV20-1
SARDGSPGTEAF
>TRBV15
ATSRGRGAYEQY
>TRBV5-1
ASSLATGRATGELF
>TRBV18
ASSPTPEETQY
>TRBV20-1
SARLRYNEQF
>TRBV7-9
ASSPMGATNEKLF
>TRBV4-2
ASSQGGQSTDTQY
>TRBV12-3/TRBV12-4
ASTKLQGLGETQY
>TRBV7-2
ASSLSRPAADTQY
>TRBV7-9
ASSLLAGGADTQY
>TRBV10-3
AIRVTGTEFTDTQY
>TRBV5-4
ASSLPGLAGEDTQY
>TRBV5-1
AASLQGQTDTQY
>TRBV6-2/TRBV6-3
ASSYPHAFEGTDTQY